Detailed here is one T cell receptor (beta chain). As yet, its antigen is unknown. The ends were cut back, 3 bases at V and 6 bases at J, with 19 bases in the middle. Germline V gene sequence: CDR1 SGDLS, CDR2 YYNGEE. The CDR3 consists of 16 residues. The data were obtained in a study of cytomegalovirus exposure and HLA in healthy donors. The study's findings and limits: In a later analysis, CMV-associated beta chains were mostly HLA-associated, it appeared.

PCR primers comprised 60 Vbeta and 13 Jbeta primers. TCRdb's table, derived via immunoSEQ multiplex PCR, lists solely in-frame clones and lacks some. The sample has some 180,000 clones; 82% are singletons. This TCR was recovered from a woman aged 18-35 years in good health and CMV-seronegative. The chain employs TRBV9 and TRBJ2-1, with no clear D. The sample taken for sequencing was PBMCs. DNA of the CDR3: TGTGCCAGCAGCGCCCCAACTAATGAGGTCTCCAATGAGCAGTTCTTC. It encodes CASSAPTNEVSNEQFF.